Sequencing of this T cell receptor (beta chain) was carried out in a study of regulatory T cells in long-lasting Graves disease. Study-wide results and caveats: Persistent disease was associated with favored TRBV28 usage and with favored use of TRBJ1-2 and TRBJ2-5. New patients shared fewer public clonotypes (over 900) than persistent patients did (approximately 3,000).

Germline CDR1 SGHDN, CDR2 FVKESK. CDR3 length: 16 residues. V lost 1 base, J lost 10 bases, and 19 bases lay in between. Arm-PCR of CDR3 regions and iRepertoire HTBI primers were used to build TCR beta libraries. Authors' analysis steps: Analysis of the samples identified around 64 TRBV and about 14 TRBJ segments. TCRdb reprocessed the multiplex PCR reads with MiXCR, giving one entry per CDR3 protein. The V and J calls here are based on TCRdb, not the publication. The sample includes roughly 490,000 distinct CDR3 sequences, 22% seen only once; the top ten take roughly 14%. Time point noted: persistent/refractory GD, antithyroid drugs over 5 years with positive TRAb. RNA isolated from PBMCs was used to make the TCR library. Patients came from an endocrinology department in Xi'an, China. This clonotype occurred a few times. Its antigen is undetermined.

V is TRBV14 and J is TRBJ1-4, with D unresolved. The clonotype originates from a female donor with Graves disease. Source: peripheral blood mononuclear cells (PBMCs), taken when the disease was refractory, from a patient treated with antithyroid drugs. In DNA form, the CDR3 reads TGTGCCAGCAGCCAAGCGGGTGACGCCTCCTCGGGAAAACTGTTTTTT. Translated, it gives CASSQAGDASSGKLFF.